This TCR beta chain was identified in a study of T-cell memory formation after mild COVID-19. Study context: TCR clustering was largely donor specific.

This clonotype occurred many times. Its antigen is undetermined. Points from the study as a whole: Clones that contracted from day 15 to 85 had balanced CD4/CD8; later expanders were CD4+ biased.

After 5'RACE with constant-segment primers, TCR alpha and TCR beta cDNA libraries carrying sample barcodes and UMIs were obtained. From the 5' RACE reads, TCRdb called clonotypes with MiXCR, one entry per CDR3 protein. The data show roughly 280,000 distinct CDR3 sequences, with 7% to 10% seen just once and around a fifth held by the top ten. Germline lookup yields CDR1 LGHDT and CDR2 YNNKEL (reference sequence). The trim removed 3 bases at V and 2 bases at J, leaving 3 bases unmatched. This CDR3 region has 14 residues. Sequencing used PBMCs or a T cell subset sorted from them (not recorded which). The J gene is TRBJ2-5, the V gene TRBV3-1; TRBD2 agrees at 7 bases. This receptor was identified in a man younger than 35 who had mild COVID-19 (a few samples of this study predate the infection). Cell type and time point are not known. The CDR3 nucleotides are TGTGCCAGCAGCCACTGGACTAGACAAGAGACCCAGTACTTC. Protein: CASSHWTRQETQYF.